These 15 T cell receptor beta chains were sequenced from one sample in a study of shared clonotypes between healthy human individuals. The repertoire was sequenced with immunoSEQ multiplex PCR; TCRdb's copy has only in-frame clones and lacks some. The sample records a few million clones, more than 80% being singletons. Sequencing was done on a sample of naive CD4+ T cells sorted from blood. As for subset: CD45RA+ positively selected. Source of these receptors: a young man in good health.

The chain joins TRBV6-1 to TRBJ2-3; 10 positions agree with TRBD1. This CDR3 is built from 14 residues. Losses at the gene ends were 7 bases for V and 4 bases for J; bases not matched to a gene: 5. Germline CDR1 is MNHNS and CDR2 is SASEGT. The CDR3 DNA follows: TGTGCCAGCAAGACAGGGGGCGAGGCAGATACGCAGTATTTT. As protein: CASKTGGEADTQYF.

This clone was recorded only once. The chain joins TRBV6-1 to TRBJ2-7, with D unresolved. This CDR3 is 15 amino acids long. Germline CDR1 is MNHNS and CDR2 is SASEGT. V gave up 3 bases and J gave up 0 bases, with 12 bases separating them. The CDR3 is CASSDPLRSSYEQYF. The CDR3 DNA sequence: TGTGCCAGCAGTGACCCGTTGAGGAGCTCCTACGAGCAGTACTTC.

The V gene is TRBV6-5, the J gene TRBJ2-1, with D maybe TRBD2 (6 bases). Germline CDR1 MNHEY, CDR2 SVGAGI. The CDR3 runs to 15 residues. V dropped 0 bases and J dropped 10 bases, with 16 bases sitting between them. This CDR3 reads CASSYSTGGVVEQFF. CDR3 in DNA: TGTGCCAGCAGTTACTCGACCGGGGGAGTAGTGGAGCAGTTCTTC.

The J gene is TRBJ1-3, the V gene TRBV18; possibly TRBD1 for D (5 bases). Trimming took off 1 base at V and 0 bases at J, with 16 bases between the two ends. The germline V gene has CDR1 KGHSH and CDR2 LQKENI. This CDR3 is 18 amino acids long. The CDR3, as DNA: TGTGCCAGCTCACCACGCAGCGGGGGTTCAAGCTCTGGAAACACCATATATTTT. Translation: CASSPRSGGSSSGNTIYF.

This rearrangement joins TRBV2 to TRBJ1-6; D is unresolved. There are 13 residues in the CDR3. V shed 1 base and J shed 10 bases, with 8 bases lying between them. The germline V gene encodes CDR1 SNHLY and CDR2 FYNNEI. The CDR3 sequence is CASSEGVGSPLHF. CDR3 nucleotides: TGTGCCAGCAGTGAAGGGGTGGGCTCACCCCTCCACTTT.

On this clone: In the same sample, other DNA sequences code for this CDR3. The J gene is TRBJ2-5, the V gene TRBV5-4; D might be TRBD2 (6 bases). The CDR3 length is 14 residues. V lost 0 bases and J 5 bases, leaving 11 bases between the germline ends. The germline gives CDR1 SGHNT, CDR2 YYREEE (reference sequence). The CDR3 coding sequence is TGTGCCAGCAGCTTGGGTGGAGGGGAGGAGACCCAGTACTTC. Amino acid sequence: CASSLGGGEETQYF.

CDR3 residues: CASSLSGPNGYTF. The CDR3 DNA reads TGTGCCAGCAGTCTCTCGGGCCCAAATGGCTACACCTTC. The V and J genes are TRBV6-5 and TRBJ1-2; no clear D gene. Germline CDR1 and CDR2: MNHEY and SVGAGI. Between the trimmed V and J ends, which lost 5 bases and 6 bases, there was a span of 13 bases. CDR3 length: 13 amino acids.

This clone was recorded a few times. The same CDR3 can be traced to other DNA sequences in this sample. The chain recombines TRBV28 with TRBJ1-4, with unresolved D. The germline CDR1 and CDR2 sequences are MDHEN and SYDVKM. V shed 4 bases and J shed 5 bases, with 2 bases lying between them. The CDR3 has 11 residues. The CDR3 coding sequence is TGTGCCAGCAGTTCCAATGAAAAACTGTTTTTT. Translated, it gives CASSSNEKLFF.

The rearrangement links TRBV5-1 to TRBJ2-7; D is possibly TRBD1 or TRBD2 (5 bases each). Germline assignment: CDR1 SGHRS and CDR2 YFSETQ. The CDR3 runs to 13 residues. V was cut by 2 bases and J by 5 bases, with 11 bases left in between. The CDR3, as DNA: TGCGCCAGCAGCTTCCCCGGGGCAAACGAGCAGTACTTC. Its protein is CASSFPGANEQYF.

This clone was found once. The DNA for the CDR3 is TGTGCCAGCAGCTCCGGGACACCCGCCACTGAAGCTTTCTTT. This codes for CASSSGTPATEAFF. The V gene is TRBV9, the J gene TRBJ1-1, with D perhaps matching TRBD1 (6 bases). Germline V lookup: CDR1 SGDLS, CDR2 YYNGEE. Trimming removed 4 bases at V and 4 bases at J, with 14 bases between. The length of the CDR3 is 14 residues.

As for this clone: Other DNA sequences in the same sample also yield this CDR3. The V and J genes are TRBV7-3 and TRBJ2-5, with 8 bases aligning to TRBD1. This CDR3 region has 15 residues. Germline-derived CDR1 and CDR2 are SGHTA and FQGTGA. The J segment lost 0 bases and the V segment lost 5 bases, leaving 5 bases of the junction unmatched. The CDR3 protein is CASSPQGAHQETQYF. DNA of the CDR3: TGTGCCAGCAGCCCCCAGGGGGCCCACCAAGAGACCCAGTACTTC.

The chain is built from TRBV13 and TRBJ2-7, with D perhaps matching TRBD1 (5 bases). V gave up 3 bases and J gave up 0 bases, with 6 bases separating them. This CDR3 contains 13 residues. Germline CDR1 PRHDT, CDR2 FYEKMQ (reference sequence). CDR3 region: CASSFGASYEQYF. The CDR3 DNA reads as TGTGCCAGCAGCTTTGGGGCCTCCTACGAGCAGTACTTC.

The gene calls are TRBV11-2 and TRBJ1-1; no reliable D call. The V end lost 5 bases, the J end lost 8 bases, and 18 bases lay between the germline ends. Germline assignment: CDR1 SGHAT and CDR2 FQNNGV. CDR3 length: 14 residues. CDR3 coding DNA: TGTGCCAGCAGCGGACGGGTCTCTTGGTGGGAAGCTTTCTTT. It translates to CASSGRVSWWEAFF.

This clone was counted a single time. The chain uses TRBV5-4 and TRBJ1-1; 8 bases agree with TRBD1. This CDR3 spans 15 amino acids. V trimming: 4 bases; J trimming: 2 bases; junction bases outside the gene matches: 7. Germline CDR1 reads SGHNT; CDR2 reads YYREEE (reference sequence). CDR3 DNA: TGTGCCAGCAGCCCAGGGGGCGCCTATAACACTGAAGCTTTCTTT. Translating gives CASSPGGAYNTEAFF. Complete variable domain (other parts from reference TRBV5-4 and TRBJ1-1): ETGVTQSPTHLIKTRGQQVTLRCSSQSGHNTVSWYQQALGQGPQFIFQYYREEENGRGNFPPRFSGLQFPNYSSELNVNALELDDSALYLCASSPGGAYNTEAFFGQGTRLTVV.

The chain uses TRBV27 and TRBJ2-3; TRBD2 agrees at 15 bases. V lost 4 bases and J lost 4; bases outside the gene matches: 9. The CDR3 runs to 18 residues. CDR1 is MNHEY and CDR2 is SMNVEV in the germline V gene (reference sequence). CDR3 amino acids: CASSSWTSGGAISDTQYF. DNA for the CDR3: TGTGCCAGCAGTTCCTGGACTAGCGGGGGGGCCATCTCAGATACGCAGTATTTT.